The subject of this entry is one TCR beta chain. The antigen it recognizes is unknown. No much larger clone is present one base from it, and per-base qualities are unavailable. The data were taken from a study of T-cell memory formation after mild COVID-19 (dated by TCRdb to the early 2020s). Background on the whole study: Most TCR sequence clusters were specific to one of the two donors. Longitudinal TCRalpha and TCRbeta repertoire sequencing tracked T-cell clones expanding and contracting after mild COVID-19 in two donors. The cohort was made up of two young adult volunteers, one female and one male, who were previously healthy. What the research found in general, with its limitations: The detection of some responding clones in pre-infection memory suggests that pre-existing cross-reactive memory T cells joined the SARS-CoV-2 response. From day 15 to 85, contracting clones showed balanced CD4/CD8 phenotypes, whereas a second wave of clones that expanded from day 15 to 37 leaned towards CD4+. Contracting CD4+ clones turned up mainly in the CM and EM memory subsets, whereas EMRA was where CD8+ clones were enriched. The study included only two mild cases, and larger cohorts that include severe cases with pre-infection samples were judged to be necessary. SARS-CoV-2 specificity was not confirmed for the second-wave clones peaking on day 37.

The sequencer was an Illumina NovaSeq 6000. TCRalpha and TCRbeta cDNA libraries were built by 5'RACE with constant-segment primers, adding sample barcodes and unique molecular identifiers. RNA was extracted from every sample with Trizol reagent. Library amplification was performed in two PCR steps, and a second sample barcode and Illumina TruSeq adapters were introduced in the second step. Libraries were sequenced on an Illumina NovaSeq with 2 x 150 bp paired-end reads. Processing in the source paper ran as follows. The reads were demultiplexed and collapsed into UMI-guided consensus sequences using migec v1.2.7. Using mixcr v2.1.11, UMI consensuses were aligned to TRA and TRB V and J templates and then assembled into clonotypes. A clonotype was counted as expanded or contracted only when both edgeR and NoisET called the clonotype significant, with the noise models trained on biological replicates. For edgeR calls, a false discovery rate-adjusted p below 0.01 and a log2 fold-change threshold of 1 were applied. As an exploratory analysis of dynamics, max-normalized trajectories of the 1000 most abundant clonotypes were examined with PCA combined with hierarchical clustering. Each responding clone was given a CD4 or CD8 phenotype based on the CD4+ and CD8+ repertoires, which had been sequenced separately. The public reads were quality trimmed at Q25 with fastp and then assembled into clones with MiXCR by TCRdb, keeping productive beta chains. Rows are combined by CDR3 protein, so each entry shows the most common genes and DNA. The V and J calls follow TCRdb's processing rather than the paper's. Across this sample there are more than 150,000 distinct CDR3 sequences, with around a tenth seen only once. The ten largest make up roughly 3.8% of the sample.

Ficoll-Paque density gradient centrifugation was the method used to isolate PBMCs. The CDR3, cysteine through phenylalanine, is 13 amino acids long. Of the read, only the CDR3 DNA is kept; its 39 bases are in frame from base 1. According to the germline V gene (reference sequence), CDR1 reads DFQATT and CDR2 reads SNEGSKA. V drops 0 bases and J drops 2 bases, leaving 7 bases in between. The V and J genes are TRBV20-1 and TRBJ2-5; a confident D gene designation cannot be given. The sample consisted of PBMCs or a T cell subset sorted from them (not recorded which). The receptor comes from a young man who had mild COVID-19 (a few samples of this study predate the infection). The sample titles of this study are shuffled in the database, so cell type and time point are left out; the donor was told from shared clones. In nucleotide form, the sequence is TGCAGTGCTAGAGATCTGGGGCAAGAGACCCAGTACTTC. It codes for CSARDLGQETQYF.